The rows below give T cell receptor beta chains drawn from one sample of a study of Graves' ophthalmopathy and Graves' hyperthyroidism. MiXCR, run by TCRdb on the multiplex PCR reads, gives a single entry per CDR3 protein. The sample includes 650,000 to 800,000 distinct CDR3 sequences, about two fifths of them seen just once. Material for sequencing was peripheral blood. Receptors originate from an adult man with Graves' ophthalmopathy. Each CDR3 is given with its conserved first and last residue. A D gene is named only where the DNA matches it firmly. Clone size is not always given. Where it is, it says once, few, many or a class for expanded clones.

V gene: TRBV12-3/TRBV12-4
clone size: NA
D gene: NA
J gene: TRBJ2-7
CDR3 protein: CASSMGAGEIEQYF
CDR3 DNA: TGTGCCAGCAGCATGGGGGCAGGGGAGATCGAGCAGTACTTC

V gene: TRBV5-5
clone size: many
D gene: TRBD1
J gene: TRBJ1-4
CDR3 protein: CASSSDREKLFF
CDR3 DNA: TGTGCCAGCAGCTCGGACAGGGAAAAACTGTTTTTT

V gene: TRBV6-6
clone size: many
D gene: NA
J gene: TRBJ1-2
CDR3 protein: CASSYGSGYTF
CDR3 DNA: TGTGCCAGCAGTTACGGCTCTGGCTACACCTTC

V gene: TRBV12-3/TRBV12-4
clone size: NA
D gene: NA
J gene: TRBJ1-5
CDR3 protein: CASSLSRTDQPQHF
CDR3 DNA: TGTGCCAGCAGTTTAAGTAGGACTGATCAGCCCCAGCATTTT

V gene: TRBV24-1
clone size: NA
D gene: TRBD1
J gene: TRBJ2-7
CDR3 protein: CAITGTGPTGEQYF
CDR3 DNA: TGTGCCATCACCGGGACAGGGCCCACCGGGGAGCAGTACTTC

V gene: TRBV29-1
clone size: NA
D gene: NA
J gene: TRBJ2-6
CDR3 protein: CSLEVESGANVLTF
CDR3 DNA: TGCAGCTTGGAGGTAGAGTCTGGGGCCAACGTCCTGACTTTC

V gene: TRBV12-5
clone size: NA
D gene: NA
J gene: TRBJ1-2
CDR3 protein: CASLPGGYTF
CDR3 DNA: TGTGCTAGTCTCCCAGGGGGCTACACCTTC

V gene: TRBV11-2
clone size: NA
D gene: NA
J gene: TRBJ2-7
CDR3 protein: CASSSGRPPYEQYF
CDR3 DNA: TGTGCCAGCAGCTCGGGACGGCCCCCCTACGAGCAGTACTTC

V gene: TRBV4-1
clone size: few
D gene: NA
J gene: TRBJ1-5
CDR3 protein: CASSQVGPAPQHF
CDR3 DNA: TGCGCCAGCAGCCAAGTAGGTCCTGCGCCCCAGCATTTT

V gene: TRBV16
clone size: NA
D gene: NA
J gene: TRBJ1-2
CDR3 protein: CASSRVNYGYTF
CDR3 DNA: TGTGCCAGCAGCCGGGTGAACTATGGCTACACCTTC

V gene: TRBV15
clone size: NA
D gene: NA
J gene: TRBJ1-5
CDR3 protein: CATSPGSNQPQHF
CDR3 DNA: TGTGCCACCAGCCCAGGTAGCAATCAGCCCCAGCATTTT

V gene: TRBV7-4
clone size: few
D gene: NA
J gene: TRBJ2-7
CDR3 protein: CAWSRGAAYEQYF
CDR3 DNA: TGTGCCTGGAGTCGTGGGGCGGCCTACGAGCAGTACTTC

V gene: TRBV6-6
clone size: many
D gene: TRBD1
J gene: TRBJ1-2
CDR3 protein: CASSDRDYGYTF
CDR3 DNA: TGTGCCAGCAGTGACAGGGACTATGGCTACACCTTC

V gene: TRBV25-1
clone size: NA
D gene: NA
J gene: TRBJ2-7
CDR3 protein: CARLGTYEQYF
CDR3 DNA: TGTGCCCGCCTGGGTACCTACGAGCAGTACTTC

V gene: TRBV19
clone size: many
D gene: NA
J gene: TRBJ1-2
CDR3 protein: CASSMVLWGKDGYTF
CDR3 DNA: TGTGCCAGTAGTATGGTTTTGTGGGGAAAGGATGGCTACACCTTC

V gene: TRBV10-3
clone size: NA
D gene: TRBD1
J gene: TRBJ1-1
CDR3 protein: CAIRQGAAFF
CDR3 DNA: TGTGCCATCAGGCAGGGGGCGGCTTTCTTT

V gene: TRBV2
clone size: NA
D gene: NA
J gene: TRBJ1-1
CDR3 protein: CASSELDSGVEAFF
CDR3 DNA: TGTGCCAGCAGTGAATTGGATAGCGGGGTTGAAGCTTTCTTT